This TCR beta chain was sequenced in a study of OX40 agonist ivuxolimab in advanced cancers. On the study more broadly: Enrolled patients in dose escalation had cancers that were hepatocellular carcinoma, melanoma, renal cell or head and neck cancer. Two patients with cutaneous melanoma and one with hepatocellular carcinoma, three in total, showed partial responses. Prior checkpoint blockade (anti-PD-1, anti-PD-L1 or anti-CTLA-4) was permitted; approximately 40% had it.

Assay used: immunoSEQ multiplex PCR; TCRdb lists only in-frame clones, some missing. The table lists approximately 39,000 clones, around 90% of them singletons. CDR3 size: 15 residues. Germline assignment: CDR1 MGHRA and CDR2 YSYEKL. Trimming cost V 1 base and J 0 bases, with 10 bases left between them. Study-level findings and limits: Some patients who did not respond also had low normalized T-cell clonal expansion.

Concerning this clone: Its antigen is undetermined.

Sequencing used CD4+ or CD8+ T cells sorted from blood, obtained in a trial of the OX40 agonist ivuxolimab. This TCR derives from an adult with an advanced solid tumor such as melanoma, head and neck, liver or kidney cancer. This sequence joins TRBV4-1 and TRBJ2-7; D is possibly TRBD2 (6 bases). CDR3 sequence reads: CASSQVGGLSYEQYF. DNA of the CDR3: TGCGCCAGCAGCCAAGTCGGAGGGCTCTCCTACGAGCAGTACTTC.